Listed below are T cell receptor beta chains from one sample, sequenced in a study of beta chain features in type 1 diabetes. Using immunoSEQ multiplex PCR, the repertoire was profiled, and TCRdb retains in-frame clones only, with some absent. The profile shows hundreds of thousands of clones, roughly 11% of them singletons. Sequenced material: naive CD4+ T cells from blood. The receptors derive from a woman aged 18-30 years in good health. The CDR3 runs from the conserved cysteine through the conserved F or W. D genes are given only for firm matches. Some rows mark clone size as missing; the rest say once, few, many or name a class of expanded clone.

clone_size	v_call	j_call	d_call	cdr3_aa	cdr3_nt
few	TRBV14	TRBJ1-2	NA	CASSQSRQSNYGYTF	TGTGCCAGCAGCCAATCTAGACAGTCTAACTATGGCTACACCTTC
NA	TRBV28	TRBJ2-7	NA	CASRGGFSYEQYF	TGTGCCAGCAGGGGCGGGTTCTCCTACGAGCAGTACTTC
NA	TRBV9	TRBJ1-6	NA	CASSVLGVGDSPLHF	TGTGCCAGCAGCGTATTGGGGGTAGGGGATTCACCCCTCCACTTT
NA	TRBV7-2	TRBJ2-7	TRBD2	CASSLIASGSEQYF	TGTGCCAGCAGCTTAATAGCTAGCGGGAGCGAGCAGTACTTC
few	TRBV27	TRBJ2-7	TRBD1	CASSWTGTTLEQYF	TGTGCCAGCAGTTGGACAGGGACGACCCTCGAGCAGTACTTC
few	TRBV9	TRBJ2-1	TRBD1	CASSHSRGTGVYNEQFF	TGTGCCAGCAGCCACTCTCGGGGGACAGGTGTCTACAATGAGCAGTTCTTC
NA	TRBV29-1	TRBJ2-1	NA	CSVEDRGPQFF	TGCAGCGTTGAAGATAGGGGACCCCAGTTCTTC
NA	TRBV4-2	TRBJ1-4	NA	CASSQDNEKLFF	TGTGCCAGCAGCCAAGATAATGAAAAACTGTTTTTT
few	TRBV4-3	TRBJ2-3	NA	CASSQELAAITDTQYF	TGCGCCAGCAGCCAAGAGCTAGCAGCAATCACAGATACGCAGTATTTT
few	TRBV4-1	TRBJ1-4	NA	CASSQDHLRGFQSREKLFF	TGCGCCAGCAGCCAAGATCATCTGAGGGGTTTTCAATCACGGGAAAAACTGTTTTTT
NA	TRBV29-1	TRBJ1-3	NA	CSVEDPRQGMARAGNTIYF	TGCAGCGTTGAAGATCCCCGGCAGGGGATGGCTCGGGCTGGAAACACCATATATTTT
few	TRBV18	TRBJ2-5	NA	CASSPASGDETQYF	TGTGCCAGCTCACCAGCCAGCGGCGATGAGACCCAGTACTTC
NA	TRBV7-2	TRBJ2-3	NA	CASSPTRAGDTQYF	TGTGCCAGCAGCCCCACTCGGGCAGGTGATACGCAGTATTTT
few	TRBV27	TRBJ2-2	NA	CASSYLAVGPTGELFF	TGTGCCAGCAGTTACTTGGCAGTCGGACCCACCGGGGAGCTGTTTTTT
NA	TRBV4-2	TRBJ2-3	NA	CASSQGTTGGFTDTQYF	TGTGCCAGCAGCCAAGGGACTACCGGGGGTTTCACAGATACGCAGTATTTT
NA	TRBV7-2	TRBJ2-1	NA	CASSLQGLQFF	TGTGCCAGCAGCTTACAGGGTTTGCAGTTCTTC
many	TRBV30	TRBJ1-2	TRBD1	CAWIGTGEFGYTF	TGTGCCTGGATAGGGACAGGGGAATTTGGCTACACCTTC
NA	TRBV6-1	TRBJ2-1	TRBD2	CASLAGVYNEQFF	TGTGCCAGCCTAGCGGGGGTTTACAATGAGCAGTTCTTC
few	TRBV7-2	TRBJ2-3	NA	CASSLDGGGGTDTQYF	TGTGCCAGCAGCTTAGACGGGGGAGGCGGTACAGATACGCAGTATTTT
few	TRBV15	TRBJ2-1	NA	CATSERQDNEQFF	TGTGCCACCAGCGAGCGACAGGACAATGAGCAGTTCTTC
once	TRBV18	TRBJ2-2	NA	CASSPPGAGELFF	TGTGCCAGCTCACCACCCGGAGCCGGGGAGCTGTTTTTT
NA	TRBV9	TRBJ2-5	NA	CASSVAMEGGGQETQYF	TGTGCCAGCAGCGTGGCGATGGAGGGAGGGGGCCAAGAGACCCAGTACTTC
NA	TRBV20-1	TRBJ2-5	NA	CSAQKQTQYF	TGCAGTGCTCAAAAGCAGACCCAGTACTTC
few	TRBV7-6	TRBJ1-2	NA	CASSSRGGSESYTF	TGTGCCAGCAGCTCAAGGGGAGGTTCCGAAAGCTACACCTTC
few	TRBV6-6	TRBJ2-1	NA	CASSSRSQMSYNEQFF	TGTGCCAGCAGTAGCCGAAGCCAGATGTCCTACAATGAGCAGTTCTTC
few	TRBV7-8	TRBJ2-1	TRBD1	CASSSPGTGQVHEQFF	TGTGCCAGCAGCTCACCGGGGACAGGGCAAGTTCATGAGCAGTTCTTC
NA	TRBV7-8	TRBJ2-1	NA	CASSLSAAAYNEQFF	TGTGCCAGCAGCTTATCAGCGGCGGCCTACAATGAGCAGTTCTTC
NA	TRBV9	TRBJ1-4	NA	CASSRGTGEKLFF	TGTGCCAGCAGCCGTGGGACGGGTGAAAAACTGTTTTTT
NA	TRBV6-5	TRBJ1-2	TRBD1	CAALTQGDGYTF	TGTGCCGCTTTGACTCAGGGGGATGGCTACACCTTC
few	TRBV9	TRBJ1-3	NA	CASSVRALHGNTIYF	TGTGCCAGCAGCGTACGGGCACTTCATGGAAACACCATATATTTT
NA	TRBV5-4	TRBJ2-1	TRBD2	CASSSRTGGLAGGIYNEQFF	TGTGCCAGCAGCTCGAGGACAGGGGGACTAGCGGGAGGCATATACAATGAGCAGTTCTTC
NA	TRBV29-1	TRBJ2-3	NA	CSSRGSLLSDTQYF	TGCAGCTCCCGGGGGTCCCTACTCTCGGATACGCAGTATTTT
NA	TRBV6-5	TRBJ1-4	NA	CASSWGGMGEEKLFF	TGTGCCAGCTCCTGGGGAGGAATGGGCGAAGAAAAACTGTTTTTT
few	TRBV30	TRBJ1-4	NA	CAWSGQWEEKLFF	TGTGCCTGGAGTGGGCAGTGGGAGGAAAAACTGTTTTTT
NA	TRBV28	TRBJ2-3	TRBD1	CASSGPGQGTPDTQYF	TGTGCCAGCAGTGGCCCGGGACAGGGGACGCCGGATACGCAGTATTTT
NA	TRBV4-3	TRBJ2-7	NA	CASSQHLKAGQGYEQYF	TGCGCCAGCAGCCAACACCTAAAGGCAGGTCAGGGGTACGAGCAGTACTTC
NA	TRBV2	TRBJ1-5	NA	CASSGGTNQPQHF	TGTGCCAGCAGTGGGGGAACCAATCAGCCCCAGCATTTT
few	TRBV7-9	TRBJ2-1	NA	CASSLAHNEQFF	TGTGCCAGCAGCTTGGCCCACAATGAGCAGTTCTTC
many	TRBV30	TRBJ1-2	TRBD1	CAWTMTGPGYTF	TGTGCCTGGACCATGACAGGGCCTGGCTACACCTTC
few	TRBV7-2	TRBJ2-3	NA	CASSPPWPSTDTQYF	TGTGCCAGCAGCCCTCCCTGGCCTAGCACAGATACGCAGTATTTT
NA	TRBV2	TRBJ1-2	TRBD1	CASCDRARDGYTF	TGTGCCAGCTGCGACAGGGCGCGGGATGGCTACACCTTC
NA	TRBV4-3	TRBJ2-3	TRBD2	CASSQISGGAVDTQYF	TGCGCCAGCAGCCAAATTAGCGGGGGGGCCGTAGATACGCAGTATTTT
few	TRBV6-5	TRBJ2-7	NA	CASSLRQPESEQYF	TGTGCCAGCAGCCTAAGACAGCCCGAGAGCGAGCAGTACTTC
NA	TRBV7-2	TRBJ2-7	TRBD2	CASSYGTSGTYEQYF	TGTGCCAGCAGCTATGGGACTAGCGGAACCTACGAGCAGTACTTC
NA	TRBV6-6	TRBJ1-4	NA	CASSWDGTGKLFF	TGTGCCAGCAGTTGGGACGGCACCGGAAAACTGTTTTTT
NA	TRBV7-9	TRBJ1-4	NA	CASSLTTGREKLFF	TGTGCCAGCAGCTTAACCACAGGGAGAGAAAAACTGTTTTTT
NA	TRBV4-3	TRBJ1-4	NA	CASSLRRATNEKLFF	TGCGCCAGCAGCCTGCGACGTGCGACTAATGAAAAACTGTTTTTT
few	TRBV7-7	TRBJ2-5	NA	CASSPPGETQYF	TGTGCCAGCAGCCCCCCCGGCGAGACCCAGTACTTC
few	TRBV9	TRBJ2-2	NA	CASSVSGTGELFF	TGTGCCAGCAGCGTTTCGGGCACCGGGGAGCTGTTTTTT
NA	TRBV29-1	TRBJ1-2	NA	CSVSARVNYGYTF	TGCAGCGTTTCTGCCAGGGTTAACTATGGCTACACCTTC
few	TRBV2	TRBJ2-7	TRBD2	CASSGTSGHEQYF	TGTGCCAGCAGTGGGACTAGCGGGCACGAGCAGTACTTC
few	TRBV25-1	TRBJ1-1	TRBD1	CASRVGGLGSEAFF	TGTGCCAGCAGGGTAGGGGGCCTGGGAAGTGAAGCTTTCTTT
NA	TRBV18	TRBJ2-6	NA	CASSPPGRSGANVLTF	TGTGCCAGCTCACCTCCGGGACGGTCTGGGGCCAACGTCCTGACTTTC
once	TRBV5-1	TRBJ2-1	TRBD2	CASSFIAGAYNEQFF	TGCGCCAGCAGCTTTATAGCGGGGGCCTACAATGAGCAGTTCTTC
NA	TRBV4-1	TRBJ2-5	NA	CASSQDPTMVSQYF	TGCGCCAGCAGCCAAGATCCCACAATGGTCTCCCAGTACTTC
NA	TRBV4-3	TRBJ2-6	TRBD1	CASSQDQDRVGANVLTF	TGCGCCAGCAGCCAAGATCAGGACAGGGTTGGGGCCAACGTCCTGACTTTC
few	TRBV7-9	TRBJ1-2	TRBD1	CASSLGQGGYTF	TGTGCCAGCAGCTTAGGACAGGGAGGCTACACCTTC